The 13 T cell receptor beta chains below come from one sample, sequenced in a study of T cell responses to AZD1222 COVID-19 vaccine (dated by TCRdb to the early 2020s). The time point label on this specimen signifies: baseline before first vaccination. Library generation was performed with the immunoSEQ multiplex PCR assay. The clones in this table, taken by TCRdb from immuneACCESS, are in-frame only. Not every clone is retained; where verified, under half of the shortfall comes from an unresolved V gene, and the cause of the rest is unknown. The sample yields roughly 80,000 clones; about 88% were counted once. The top ten constitute around 4% of the sample. Sequencing was performed on peripheral blood, taken on day 0 of AZD1222 vaccination. The receptor set was obtained from an adult in good health.

Only one count was recorded for this clone. The V and J genes are TRBV9 and TRBJ2-7, with D perhaps TRBD2 (6 bases). V was trimmed by 7 bases and J by 2 bases, leaving 13 bases between them. The CDR3 runs 13 residues. Germline CDR1 reads SGDLS; CDR2 reads YYNGEE. The CDR3 here is CASGREFAYEQYF. For the CDR3, the DNA is TGTGCCAGCGGCCGGGAGTTCGCCTACGAGCAGTACTTC.

This clone was recorded once. This chain connects TRBV5-1 to TRBJ1-6; D possibly corresponds to TRBD1 (5 bases). The CDR3 is 17 residues long. CDR1 and CDR2 (germline): SGHRS, YFSETQ. The V end was cut by 2 bases, the J end by 4 bases, with 16 bases between. This CDR3 is CASSFTPTDLYNSPLHF. The CDR3 DNA is TGCGCCAGCAGCTTCACACCGACAGACCTATATAATTCACCCCTCCACTTT.

This clone appeared once. This sequence joins TRBV29-1 and TRBJ2-7; D tentatively fits TRBD1 or TRBD2 (6 bases each). V lost 6 bases and J 3 bases, leaving 18 bases between the germline ends. In germline, CDR1 is SQVTM, CDR2 ANQGSEA. CDR3 length: 14 residues. The CDR3 nucleotides read TGCAGCGTCCCGGGGGCAGGGATGAGCTACGAGCAGTACTTC. Its translation is CSVPGAGMSYEQYF.

V is TRBV30 and J is TRBJ1-4; D unclear. Germline CDR1 reads GTSNPN; CDR2 reads SVGIG (reference sequence). The CDR3 runs 15 residues. The V and J ends lost 1 base and 5 bases respectively, with 14 bases between them. For the CDR3, the DNA is TGTGCCTGGAGTGCCGAGTCGTTTTTGAATGAAAAACTGTTTTTT. Protein sequence: CAWSAESFLNEKLFF.

The chain links TRBV5-6 to TRBJ2-7; 8 bases map to TRBD2. Germline-derived CDR1 and CDR2 are SGHDT and YYEEEE. The ends lost 4 bases at V and 0 bases at J; junction bases unmatched: 9. This CDR3 is 16 amino acids long. The CDR3 is CASSPSGGWGSYEQYF. The CDR3 region has the DNA TGTGCCAGCAGCCCAAGCGGGGGCTGGGGCTCCTACGAGCAGTACTTC.

The chain links TRBV11-3 to TRBJ2-7; tentative D call: TRBD1 (5 bases). CDR3 size: 16 residues. Between the trimmed V and J ends, which lost 0 bases and 5 bases, there was a span of 17 bases. In germline, CDR1 is SGHNT, CDR2 YENEEA. Here the CDR3 DNA reads TGTGCCAGCAGCTTAGACCCATATAGGGGCAGAGACGAGCAGTACTTC. It is translated as CASSLDPYRGRDEQYF.

The V call is TRBV7-8, the J call TRBJ1-1; maybe TRBD1 (6 bases). Trimming took off 2 bases at V and 7 bases at J, with 11 bases between the two ends. This CDR3 comprises 13 residues. Germline CDR1 reads SGHVS; CDR2 reads FQNEAQ. The CDR3 region has the DNA TGTGCCAGCAGCTTAATAGGGGGGGATGAAGCTTTCTTT. This codes for CASSLIGGDEAFF.

The rearrangement links TRBV6-5 to TRBJ2-7; 7 bases are a match to TRBD1. The CDR3 covers 13 residues. Germline-derived CDR1 and CDR2 are MNHEY and SVGAGI. J gave up 4 bases and V 8 bases, and 8 bases lay outside the gene matches. The CDR3 DNA sequence: TGTGCCAGCGATACAGGGGCCGAGTACGAGCAGTACTTC. Translating gives CASDTGAEYEQYF.

V gene TRBV27 combines with J gene TRBJ1-5; 9 bases line up with TRBD1. The CDR3 runs to 15 residues. The V and J ends lost 5 bases and 2 bases, in that order; junction bases with no gene match: 4. Germline V gives CDR1 MNHEY, CDR2 SMNVEV (reference sequence). The DNA of the CDR3 is TGTGCCAGCAGTAGACGGACAGGGGGCAATCAGCCCCAGCATTTT. This translates into CASSRRTGGNQPQHF.

The J gene is TRBJ2-7, the V gene TRBV7-9; D gene uncertain. The germline V and J ends were trimmed by 6 bases and 5 bases, with 11 bases remaining between them. The CDR3 runs 12 residues. Germline V gives CDR1 SEHNR, CDR2 FQNEAQ (reference sequence). The CDR3 sequence is CASRDVSNEQYF. The CDR3, as DNA: TGTGCCAGCAGGGACGTGAGTAACGAGCAGTACTTC. The whole variable domain, remainder taken from reference TRBV7-9 and TRBJ2-7, is DTGVSQNPRHKITKRGQNVTFRCDPISEHNRLYWYRQTLGQGPEFLTYFQNEAQLEKSRLLSDRFSAERPKGSFSTLEIQRTEQGDSAMYLCASRDVSNEQYFGPGTRLTVT.

The chain combines TRBV7-9 with TRBJ1-2; D is uncertain. V was pared by 5 bases and J by 0 bases, with 4 bases between. The CDR3 is 12 residues long. The germline V gene has CDR1 SEHNR and CDR2 FQNEAQ (reference sequence). The CDR3 DNA reads TGTGCCAGCAGCCAAACTAACTATGGCTACACCTTC. It specifies CASSQTNYGYTF.

Worth noting for this clone: Distinct nucleotide sequences in the sample also encode this CDR3. The V and J genes are TRBV7-6 and TRBJ2-7; TRBD2 matches 7 bases. The CDR3 is 14 residues long. The V gene's germline CDR1 is SGHVS and CDR2 FNYEAQ. With 5 bases clipped from V and 2 bases from J, the junction kept 6 bases outside the gene matches. CDR3 region: CASSPTLATYEQYF. The CDR3 DNA is TGTGCCAGCAGCCCCACACTAGCGACCTACGAGCAGTACTTC.

The CDR3 nucleotides read TGTGCCAGCAGGACAGGGTGGACTGAAGCTTTCTTT. Translated: CASRTGWTEAFF. The V call is TRBV12-3 or TRBV12-4, the J call TRBJ1-1; 7 nucleotides agree with TRBD1. V shed 6 bases, J shed 5 bases, and the junction held 3 bases outside the gene matches. The CDR3 extends over 12 amino acids.